Described below is a single T cell receptor beta chain sequence and its context. What this receptor recognizes is not known. Base qualities are not at hand, and no much larger clone is one base apart. Libraries were constructed by the immunoSEQ multiplex PCR assay. For TCR sequencing, RNA was extracted from every sample and reverse transcribed into cDNA to serve as template. SuperScript III was used to make first-strand cDNA, primed with a 2:1 mix of oligo-dT and random hexamers. A synthetic immune receptor repertoire was used to gauge amplification bias, and whatever bias remained was removed computationally. The original pipeline was this. After raw reads were preprocessed to remove errors, the CDR3 was defined following IMGT conventions as running from the conserved cysteine to phenylalanine. Clonality was computed by normalizing Shannon entropy by log2 of the number of productive unique TCRs and subtracting the result from 1. Whether each scalp clone was CD4 or CD8 was inferred by checking scalp TCRbeta sequences against the CD4 and CD8 repertoires from sorted blood. Not all clones reach the TCRdb copy of this immuneACCESS table, which keeps in-frame sequences only. Checked studies attribute under half of the gap to unresolved V genes and leave the rest unexplained. V, J and clone size are those of that table, while D and trimming were read from the DNA. Here the sample has 150,000 or so clones; 87% occur a single time. Jointly, the top ten make up roughly 16% of the sample.

This record comes from a study of CD8+ T cells in alopecia areata (dated by TCRdb to the late 2010s). For the study in its entirety: The treated patients, all with moderate-to-severe alopecia areata, were enrolled in an open-label pilot trial of oral tofacitinib given at 5 to 10 mg twice daily. Patients received tofacitinib for 6 to 18 months and were then followed off drug for 6 months to check for delayed response and recurrence. To study T cell clonal expansion in alopecia areata, the researchers applied high-throughput TCRbeta sequencing to both the C3H/HeJ mouse model and human patients. Scalp tissue and sorted CD4+ and CD8+ peripheral blood T cells from patchy and totalis/universalis alopecia areata patients and from healthy controls were covered by human TCRbeta sequencing. Tofacitinib-treated patients had biopsies at baseline and at 4 and 24 weeks of treatment, with a later scalp biopsy in several patients. Scalp clonality was compared among normal scalp (n=4), patchy alopecia areata scalp (n=8), and alopecia totalis/universalis scalp (n=8). RNA was extracted with the PAXgene miRNA kit for fixed scalp, the miRNeasy kit for PBMCs, and the RNeasy kit for mouse skin. TCRbeta CDR3 regions were amplified by immunoSEQ multiplex PCR using 35 Vbeta forward and 13 Jbeta reverse primers. The paper as a whole reports these results and caveats: Compared with normal scalp, lesional scalp had higher clonality and more expanded CD8+ clones, particularly in alopecia totalis/universalis, a pattern that suggests antigenic drive. Unlike mouse skin, where gammadelta T cells dominate, normal human skin contains resident alphabeta T cells that get sequenced too, which complicates analysis of the scalp TCR repertoire. Shared TCR sequences between patients were less evident than in mice, which may be partly attributable to HLA diversity in the patient population.

In light of the paper, this sample's time point label describes: baseline before oral tofacitinib. Lesional scalp punch biopsies and peripheral blood were collected from alopecia areata patients. PBMCs were separated by density centrifugation and stained for CD3, CD4 and CD8, after which CD4+ and CD8+ T cells were sorted on a FACSAria. The CDR3 runs 12 residues from the cysteine to the phenylalanine. Only CDR3 DNA is held: 36 bases, read in frame from base 1. V sheds 3 bases and J sheds 11 bases, leaving 13 bases between their ends. CDR1 SGHVS and CDR2 FQNEAQ were looked up in the germline V gene. The material was CD8+ T cells sorted from blood, obtained at week 0. This TCR came from a human donor with alopecia areata. The rearranged chain carries TRBV7-8 and TRBJ1-1, with the D gene not confidently named. CDR3 region: CASSFLASVAFF. The nucleotide sequence is given as TGTGCCAGCAGCTTCCTGGCTTCGGTGGCTTTCTTT.